Below are 24 T cell receptor beta chains sequenced from a single sample in a study of T cells after yellow fever vaccination. A single record per CDR3 protein comes from TCRdb applying MiXCR to the 5' RACE reads. The repertoire consists of 500,000 to 650,000 distinct CDR3 sequences, with roughly a sixth occurring once and the leading ten covering roughly a sixth. The starting material was PBMCs, obtained 5 to 6 days after the first yellow fever vaccination. These receptors all come from a man between 18 and 29 years old who received the YFV17D yellow fever vaccine.

This clonotype was observed a few times. The gene calls are TRBV9 and TRBJ2-5, with 8 bases identical to TRBD2. CDR3 size: 17 residues. Unmatched junction bases numbered 10, after V lost 0 bases and J lost 3 bases. The germline V gene has CDR1 SGDLS and CDR2 YYNGEE. The CDR3 loop reads CASSVGPSGGFKETQYF. CDR3 DNA sequence: TGTGCCAGCAGCGTAGGGCCCAGCGGGGGCTTTAAAGAGACCCAGTACTTC.

The CDR3 loop is CASAGTGFYEQYV. The DNA of the CDR3 is TGTGCCAGCGCCGGGACAGGGTTCTACGAGCAGTACGTC. The gene calls are TRBV28 and TRBJ2-7; the match to TRBD1 covers 9 bases. V gave up 8 bases and J gave up 3 bases; unmatched junction bases: 5. Germline V gene data show CDR1 as MDHEN and CDR2 as SYDVKM. CDR3 length: 13 residues.

A remark on this clonotype: It may be a read error: a sequence one base away is much more abundant. The chain is built from TRBV7-8 and TRBJ2-7; no definite D call. The CDR3 totals 13 residues. Trimming took off 2 bases at V and 4 bases at J, with 9 bases between the two ends. In germline, CDR1 is SGHVS, CDR2 FQNEAQ. CDR3 sequence reads: CASSLIHRYEQYV. In nucleotides, the CDR3 is TGTGCCAGCAGCTTAATCCACCGATACGAGCAGTACGTC.

This clonotype was observed a few times. The genes are TRBV4-3 and TRBJ1-2, with D maybe TRBD1 (6 bases). CDR3 length equals 15 residues. Germline-derived CDR1 and CDR2 are LGHNA and YSLEER. Trimming cost V 0 bases and J 4 bases, with 12 bases left between them. CDR3 amino acids: CASSQEGGILYGYTF. The CDR3, as DNA: TGCGCCAGCAGCCAAGAAGGGGGTATCCTCTATGGCTACACCTTC.

This clonotype came up a few times. The gene calls are TRBV7-9 and TRBJ2-2; no clear D. This CDR3 region has 12 residues. From germline, CDR1 is SEHNR and CDR2 FQNEAQ (reference sequence). V lost 8 bases and J 5 bases, leaving 9 bases between the germline ends. Here the CDR3 reads CASQPPTGELFF. DNA for the CDR3: TGTGCCAGCCAACCCCCGACCGGGGAGCTGTTTTTT.

This clonotype occurred a few times. This chain connects TRBV4-2 to TRBJ1-2; possible D gene TRBD1, 5 bases. V lost 0 bases to trimming and J lost 1 base, with 9 bases between them. This CDR3 is built from 15 residues. CDR1 and CDR2 (germline): LGHNA, YNFKEQ. The CDR3 reads CASSQERDGNYGYTF. For the CDR3, the DNA is TGTGCCAGCAGCCAAGAGAGGGACGGTAACTATGGCTACACCTTC.

V gene TRBV7-2 combines with J gene TRBJ2-3, with 11 bases matching TRBD2. The trim removed 5 bases at V and 1 base at J, leaving 8 bases unmatched. CDR1 and CDR2 (germline): SGHTA, FQGNSA. The CDR3 totals 17 residues. This CDR3 is CASSPTPTSGGTDTQYF. The CDR3 nucleotides read TGTGCCAGCAGCCCTACCCCGACTAGCGGGGGCACAGATACGCAGTATTTT.

This clonotype was detected a few times. This chain joins TRBV6-5 and TRBJ1-1; D is uncertain. V was shortened by 3 bases and J by 5 bases, with 13 bases between the two germline ends. Germline CDR1 reads MNHEY; CDR2 reads SVGAGI. The CDR3 length is 14 residues. The CDR3 DNA is TGTGCCAGCAGTTATAAGGGAGAAGTAACTGAAGCTTTCTTT. This codes for CASSYKGEVTEAFF.

As to this clonotype: One end of the junction fails to match germline, which may point to a read error. V and J are TRBV19 and TRBJ1-5; D gene unclear. In germline, CDR1 is LNHDA, CDR2 SQIVND (reference sequence). There are 15 residues in the CDR3. The CDR3 sequence: CASSTHPRGGQPQHF. As DNA, the CDR3 is TGTGCCAGCAGTACCCACCCCCGGGGAGGTCAGCCCCAGCATTTT.

This clonotype came up a few times. This rearrangement joins TRBV20-1 to TRBJ1-1; 7 bases fit TRBD1. The ends lost 7 bases at V and 2 bases at J; junction bases unmatched: 10. Germline V gene sequence: CDR1 DFQATT, CDR2 SNEGSKA (reference sequence). The CDR3 length is 14 residues. The CDR3 region is CSVPDRAGNTEAFF. Here the CDR3 DNA reads TGCAGTGTCCCCGACAGGGCTGGAAACACTGAAGCTTTCTTT.

In its sample, this clonotype was seen a few times. The rearrangement uses TRBV7-7 and TRBJ2-2; 8 bases are a match to TRBD1. Losses at the gene ends were 5 bases for V and 7 bases for J; bases not matched to a gene: 6. The CDR3 totals 14 residues. Germline values: CDR1 SSHAT, CDR2 FNYEAQ (reference sequence). For the CDR3, the DNA is TGTGCCAGCAGCCCAGGACAGGGACTCGGGGAGCTGTTTTTT. Amino acid sequence: CASSPGQGLGELFF.

The chain couples TRBV28 to TRBJ2-3, with D uncertain. The V and J ends lost 2 bases and 0 bases respectively, with 12 bases between them. In germline, CDR1 is MDHEN, CDR2 SYDVKM. CDR3 length: 16 residues. CDR3 residues: CASSLRPVTSTDTQYF. The CDR3 DNA reads as TGTGCCAGCAGTTTACGGCCAGTTACTAGCACAGATACGCAGTATTTT. Full variable domain (remainder filled in from reference TRBV28 and TRBJ2-3): DVKVTQSSRYLVKRTGEKVFLECVQDMDHENMFWYRQDPGLGLRLIYFSYDVKMKEKGDIPEGYSVSREKKERFSLILESASTNQTSMYLCASSLRPVTSTDTQYFGPGTRLTVL.

The gene calls are TRBV4-3 and TRBJ2-3; D is undetermined. V lost 0 bases and J lost 4, with 11 bases in between. The germline V gene encodes CDR1 LGHNA and CDR2 YSLEER. The CDR3 is 15 amino acids. The CDR3 sequence: CASSQDRQWPDTQYF. For the CDR3, the DNA is TGCGCCAGCAGCCAAGATCGGCAGTGGCCAGATACGCAGTATTTT.

The chain uses TRBV6-1 and TRBJ1-4; D is unclear. This CDR3 contains 13 residues. Trimming cost V 10 bases and J 8 bases, with 17 bases left between them. Germline V gene data show CDR1 as MNHNS and CDR2 as SASEGT. In DNA form, the CDR3 reads TGTGCCACCTGCAGGAGAATCGACGAAAAACTGTTTTTT. Translated: CATCRRIDEKLFF.

Only a few counts were recorded for this clonotype. The chain uses TRBV7-2 and TRBJ2-5, with D tentatively TRBD2 (6 bases). Trimming pared 5 bases from V and 5 bases from J, leaving 15 bases between. CDR1 and CDR2 from the germline V gene are SGHTA and FQGNSA. The CDR3 extends over 14 amino acids. DNA for the CDR3: TGTGCCAGCAGCCCAGTTTGGGGGAGGGAGACCCAGTACTTC. The encoded protein is CASSPVWGRETQYF.

The chain carries TRBV11-2 and TRBJ2-7; the D is unclear. Germline assignment: CDR1 SGHAT and CDR2 FQNNGV. V was cut by 5 bases and J by 2 bases, with 19 bases left in between. The length of the CDR3 is 16 residues. The DNA of the CDR3 is TGTGCCAGCAGCGCCCGAGTCGTCTCAGGCCCCTACGAGCAGTACTTC. It codes for CASSARVVSGPYEQYF.

Comments on this clonotype: It is likely a read error, because the conserved phenylalanine at the end of the CDR3 is missing. The gene calls are TRBV5-1 and TRBJ1-2; D may be TRBD1 (6 bases). The germline V and J ends were trimmed by 7 bases and 1 base, with 11 bases remaining between them. Germline assignment: CDR1 SGHRS and CDR2 YFSETQ. The length of the CDR3 is 13 residues. The chain's CDR3 is CASAMDSNYGYTS. In DNA form, the CDR3 reads TGCGCCAGCGCCATGGACAGTAACTATGGCTACACCTCC.

This clonotype was seen a few times. The chain combines TRBV7-9 with TRBJ2-1, with TRBD2 identical over 9 bases. The V gene end was trimmed by 5 bases and the J gene end by 2 bases; junction bases not matched to a gene: 7. The germline gives CDR1 SEHNR, CDR2 FQNEAQ (reference sequence). This CDR3 has 16 amino acids. CDR3 protein: CASSDTTSGPYNEQFF. In DNA form, the CDR3 reads TGTGCCAGCAGCGATACGACTAGCGGTCCCTACAATGAGCAGTTCTTC.

About this clonotype itself: Germline is not matched at one junction end, which may reflect a read error. The chain couples TRBV7-7 to TRBJ1-4, with 7 bases that match TRBD1. The germline gives CDR1 SSHAT, CDR2 FNYEAQ (reference sequence). The CDR3 has 13 amino acids. The CDR3 is CASSLDRDEKLFF. The CDR3 nucleotides read TGTGCTAGCAGCTTAGACAGGGATGAAAAACTGTTTTTT.

This clonotype was seen a few times. This sequence joins TRBV7-3 and TRBJ2-1; the match to TRBD2 covers 7 bases. CDR1 is SGHTA and CDR2 is FQGTGA in the germline V gene. CDR3 length equals 16 residues. After removal of 5 bases from V and 3 bases from J, the junction contained 10 bases not matched to a gene. The CDR3 is CASSLAASGDYNEQFF. In DNA form, the CDR3 reads TGTGCCAGCAGCCTCGCGGCTAGCGGAGACTACAATGAGCAGTTCTTC.

V and J are TRBV6-2 or TRBV6-3 and TRBJ2-7; a weak D match, TRBD1 (6 bases). The CDR3 consists of 13 residues. Trimming cost V 5 bases and J 2 bases, with 10 bases left between them. Germline assignment: CDR1 MNHEY and CDR2 SVGEGT. CDR3 protein: CASSKGHPYEQYF. The CDR3 DNA reads as TGTGCCAGCAGTAAGGGACACCCCTACGAGCAGTACTTC.

This clonotype was found many times. The chain uses TRBV7-2 and TRBJ2-3; D is undetermined. V lost 5 bases to trimming and J lost 6 bases, with 9 bases between them. This CDR3 spans 12 amino acids. Germline lookup yields CDR1 SGHTA and CDR2 FQGNSA. CDR3 region: CASSPTLDTQYF. CDR3 bases: TGTGCCAGCAGCCCAACGTTGGATACGCAGTATTTT.

The chain carries TRBV7-2 and TRBJ2-1; perhaps D is TRBD1 or TRBD2 (5 bases each). CDR3 size: 16 residues. The germline V gene has CDR1 SGHTA and CDR2 FQGNSA. With 5 bases removed from V and 8 bases from J, the gap between germline ends came to 22 bases. The CDR3: CASSLRTKRLGYEQFF. The CDR3 bases are TGTGCCAGCAGCCTGAGGACAAAGCGGTTAGGTTATGAGCAGTTCTTC.

About this clonotype itself: A much larger clonotype is one base distant, so this may be a read error. The rearrangement uses TRBV4-2 and TRBJ2-2; the match to TRBD2 covers 8 bases. The CDR3 contains 15 residues. Germline V gene sequence: CDR1 LGHNA, CDR2 YNFKEQ. Here the CDR3 DNA reads TGTGGCAGCAGCGCAGCGGGGGAGAACACCGGGGAGCTGTTTTTT. Translated, it gives CGSSAAGENTGELFF.